Presented here are 14 T cell receptor beta chains from one specimen sequenced in a study of cytomegalovirus exposure and HLA in healthy donors. A multiplex PCR was run with 60 Vbeta primers and 13 Jbeta primers. Measured with immunoSEQ multiplex PCR; TCRdb has only the in-frame clones, and not every one. The repertoire holds 150,000 to 200,000 clones, with 78% as singletons. The sample was PBMCs. The receptors stem from a young woman in good health and CMV-seropositive.

The J gene is TRBJ2-3, the V gene TRBV7-3; 7 bases are shared with TRBD1. J was trimmed by 11 bases and V by 5 bases; bases with no gene match: 10. The CDR3 covers 13 residues. The germline V gene encodes CDR1 SGHTA and CDR2 FQGTGA. The DNA of the CDR3 is TGTGCCAGCAGCCCTGGGGCAGGGGGTCAGCAGTATTTT. This translates into CASSPGAGGQQYF.

The V and J genes are TRBV6-5 and TRBJ1-6; D is perhaps TRBD1 (5 bases). From germline, CDR1 is MNHEY and CDR2 SVGAGI. The CDR3 loop spans 14 amino acids. With 2 bases removed from V and 7 bases from J, the gap between germline ends came to 9 bases. The CDR3 DNA is TGTGCCAGCAGTTACGAGACAGACAATTCACCCCTCCACTTT. Its translation is CASSYETDNSPLHF.

The V call is TRBV19, the J call TRBJ1-2; D might be TRBD1 (6 bases). V gave up 6 bases and J gave up 6 bases, with 20 bases separating them. The CDR3 is 15 amino acids. Germline assignment: CDR1 LNHDA and CDR2 SQIVND (reference sequence). The CDR3 here is CASSPTSGGAHGYTF. The CDR3 nucleotides read TGTGCCAGTAGCCCAACCTCGGGGGGGGCCCATGGCTACACCTTC.

The chain employs TRBV6-6 and TRBJ2-1; D possibly corresponds to TRBD1 (5 bases). This CDR3 region has 15 residues. With 0 bases removed from V and 8 bases from J, the gap between germline ends came to 14 bases. Germline V gene lookup returns CDR1 MNHNY and CDR2 SVGAGI (reference sequence). The DNA of the CDR3 is TGTGCCAGCAGTTACTCTCCAGGGAATGCGGATGAGCAGTTCTTC. Its translation is CASSYSPGNADEQFF.

The chain has TRBV29-1 and TRBJ1-1, with D hard to call. Germline loops: CDR1 SQVTM, CDR2 ANQGSEA. CDR3 length equals 12 residues. V gave up 3 bases and J gave up 7 bases, with 12 bases separating them. The CDR3 protein is CSVDGGKYEAFF. CDR3 coding DNA: TGCAGCGTTGACGGCGGGAAGTATGAAGCTTTCTTT.

This clone showed up just a few times. The chain couples TRBV6-6 to TRBJ1-1; 8 nucleotides match TRBD1. V shed 6 bases, J shed 5 bases, and the junction held 8 bases outside the gene matches. The CDR3 spans 14 residues. Germline V gene data show CDR1 as MNHNY and CDR2 as SVGAGI (reference sequence). In DNA, the CDR3 is TGTGCCAGCAGGGCCGGGACAGGCGTAACTGAAGCTTTCTTT. Its protein product is CASRAGTGVTEAFF.

The chain recombines TRBV11-1 with TRBJ2-7; 10 positions match TRBD1. The germline gives CDR1 SGHAT, CDR2 FQDESV (reference sequence). This CDR3 is 18 amino acids long. Losses at the gene ends were 4 bases for V and 5 bases for J; bases not matched to a gene: 17. Written as DNA, the CDR3 is TGTGCCAGCAGCTCACCCCGAGGACCGGGACAGGGGATCGACGAGCAGTACTTC. It specifies CASSSPRGPGQGIDEQYF.

The V call is TRBV7-2, the J call TRBJ1-5; D might be TRBD1 (5 bases). The CDR3 spans 15 residues. V was clipped by 2 bases and J by 6 bases, with 14 bases between them. Germline-derived CDR1 and CDR2 are SGHTA and FQGNSA. The CDR3 DNA is TGTGCCAGCAGCTTATTTTCAGGGTCGGGTCAGCCCCAGCATTTT. Its translation is CASSLFSGSGQPQHF.

This clone has a handful of counts. The chain joins TRBV7-2 to TRBJ1-1, with D maybe TRBD1 (5 bases). This CDR3 has 12 residues. The V gene lost 4 bases and the J gene lost 7 bases, with 10 bases spanning the gap. Germline V CDR1 and CDR2: SGHTA, FQGNSA. CDR3 residues: CASSSWGVEAFF. The CDR3 nucleotides are TGTGCCAGCAGCTCCTGGGGGGTTGAAGCTTTCTTT.

The chain recombines TRBV28 with TRBJ1-5; D unresolved. CDR3 length: 15 amino acids. Germline V gives CDR1 MDHEN, CDR2 SYDVKM. With 4 bases removed from V and 2 bases from J, the gap between germline ends came to 12 bases. In DNA, the CDR3 is TGTGCCAGCAGTTCTCTCGGTCTTGGCAATCAGCCCCAGCATTTT. This codes for CASSSLGLGNQPQHF.

This sequence joins TRBV19 and TRBJ2-7; 10 nucleotides match TRBD2. J lost 6 bases, V lost 6 bases, and 14 bases had no gene match. The CDR3 spans 16 residues. Germline V lookup: CDR1 LNHDA, CDR2 SQIVND (reference sequence). CDR3 in DNA: TGTGCCAGTAGAGGCCCATCACTGCCTAGCGGGAGCGAGCAGTACTTC. This codes for CASRGPSLPSGSEQYF.

The rearrangement links TRBV7-9 to TRBJ1-2, with D possibly TRBD1 on 5 matching bases. V lost 5 bases to trimming and J lost 3 bases, with 19 bases between them. The CDR3 length is 16 residues. Germline CDR1 and CDR2: SEHNR and FQNEAQ (reference sequence). The CDR3 here is CASSTDWTIYYYGYTF. The CDR3 DNA sequence: TGTGCCAGCAGCACCGATTGGACAATCTACTACTATGGCTACACCTTC.

This clone appeared a few times. J is TRBJ1-5 and V is TRBV28; D gene unclear. The ends were cut back, 8 bases at V and 4 bases at J, with 12 bases in the middle. CDR3 size: 13 residues. CDR1 MDHEN and CDR2 SYDVKM come from the germline V gene. The CDR3 here is CASVTSWNQPQHF. CDR3 coding DNA: TGTGCCAGCGTTACTAGTTGGAATCAGCCCCAGCATTTT.

This clone was seen only a few times. The chain recombines TRBV5-6 with TRBJ2-7; 8 bases line up with TRBD2. Trimming removed 6 bases from V and 6 bases from J; junction bases left unmatched: 11. CDR1 is SGHDT, CDR2 YYEEEE, per germline. The CDR3 is 14 amino acids. CDR3: CASTPRAGGSEQYF. DNA of the CDR3: TGTGCCAGCACCCCGAGGGCGGGGGGAAGCGAGCAGTACTTC.